This is a list of T cell receptor beta chains from one sample in a study of cytomegalovirus exposure and HLA in healthy donors. Profiled with immunoSEQ multiplex PCR; TCRdb holds only in-frame clones, not every one. Its table lists around 160,000 clones. The sequenced material came from PBMCs. The receptors shown here come from a woman aged 45-60 years in good health and CMV-seronegative. The conserved cysteine and the conserved F or W are not part of the CDR3 here. Each record gives: J gene, V gene, CDR3 protein.

>TRBJ2-2|TRBV6-5
ASSRDSSGELF
>TRBJ1-2|TRBV6-6
ASTGDRGLGYT
>TRBJ1-6|TRBV28
ASSGFQAGPTPLH
>TRBJ2-3|TRBV9
ASSVDSGRGIRSADTQY
>TRBJ2-1|TRBV30
AWSKRGADEQF
>TRBJ2-1|TRBV15
ATSTLAGGGNEQF
>TRBJ2-7|TRBV18
ASSPSGGAHEQY
>TRBJ1-2|TRBV5-4
ASSLGPFGNYGYT
>TRBJ2-1|TRBV30
ALRRGRHNEQF
>TRBJ2-1|TRBV9
ASSVVGVNNEQF
>TRBJ2-1|TRBV29-1
SVYGGGSNEQF
>TRBJ2-3|TRBV7-6
ASSLDPSGGETDTQY
>TRBJ2-2|TRBV18
ASSPYRDTGELF
>TRBJ2-7|TRBV11-1
ASTPAWAAQSSYEQY
>TRBJ1-2|TRBV30
AWRRGQGYYGYT
>TRBJ2-7|TRBV5-1
ASSPLRTINYEQY
>TRBJ1-2|TRBV6-5
ASSYSLGALYGYT
>TRBJ2-2|TRBV2
ASKAGQNTGELF
>TRBJ2-1|TRBV30
AWSVLAGYNEQF
>TRBJ2-7|TRBV20-1
SATHNYEQY
>TRBJ2-7|TRBV4-2
ASSHLSWGDAYEQY